Listed here is a single T cell receptor (beta chain). The target of this receptor is not known. No base qualities exist here, and no much larger clone lies one base off it. Using the deep immunoSEQ assay, TCR CDR3 regions were amplified from genomic DNA by multiplex PCR. Extracted genomic DNA from each cell subset was spread evenly across all wells of several immunoSEQ 96-well plates, with each plate serving as a replicate. For sorted subsets, around 200 ng genomic DNA, equal to about 30,000 T cell genomes, was loaded into each replicate PCR. Purified libraries were quantified with a Qubit 3.0 fluorometer, sized on a Bioanalyzer 2100, and re-quantified with the KAPA Library Quantification kit. Every immunoSEQ 96-well plate was sequenced on a separate single-read 150-cycle Illumina NextSeq 550 flow cell. The original pipeline was this. Because the immunoSEQ output held only junctional sequences and lacked quality scores, the filtering could not match the filtering applied to full-length reads. Sequences were annotated with PyIR, a Python wrapper for IgBLAST v1.9, and V/J genes and CDR3 were assigned using IMGT germline references. Reads were removed for weak V/J assignments (E-value above 1e-6), missing CDR3, stop codons, out-of-frame junctions, or ambiguous translated residues. V3J clonotypes were defined by identical inferred V gene, J gene, and CDR3 amino acid sequence. Percentage overlap between repertoires was computed as shared unique clonotypes divided by the size of the smaller repertoire. Three approaches were used to assess repertoire richness: RTK rarefaction, the Chao1 estimator, and Recon v2.1 estimates of unobserved clonotypes. Generation probabilities for all TCRbeta clonotypes obtained by the gDNA method from a few donors were computed using OLGA. What TCRdb holds here is the immuneACCESS table cut down to in-frame rearrangements. Part of the clones is not present; checked against another copy, under half of the missing clones reflect an unresolved V gene, and the others are unexplained. The DNA was the basis for D and trimming; V, J and clone size are from that table. The sample records about 600,000 clones, less than 98% of which are singletons. About 0.06% of the sample comes from the top ten.

This entry comes from a study of shared clonotypes between healthy human individuals (TCRdb year 2020). The study in broad terms: The cohort included three men and a couple of women between 18 and 49 years of age. For each donor, three plates each were used for CD4 naive and CD4 memory, two plates were used for CD8 naive, and one plate was used for CD8 memory. The study deeply sequenced blood TCR repertoires of about 5 healthy adults to estimate repertoire size and the extent of clonotype sharing between individuals. Libraries were prepared and TCR repertoires were sequenced by different laboratories using diverse techniques, in order to increase sequencing depth and limit assay-specific biases. Per donor, leukapheresis produced somewhere between about 0.85 and 10 billion PBMCs.

What the research found in general, with its limitations: The genetic and exposure-history diversity represented was limited by the small number of donors. Based on pairwise subsampling, the degree of clonotype sharing among donors was expected to be affected by sequencing depth. Rarefaction of sorted-subset datasets indicated incomplete sequencing despite the large sequencing depth. Sampling was restricted to blood, and TCR repertoires in tissue are likely to differ from TCR repertoires in blood. Naive subsets generally had larger estimated clonotype richness than memory subsets. When a handful of donors were compared, the shared fraction of clonotypes was about 5% for naive CD4, less than 4% for naive CD8, 2% to 2.5% for memory CD4, and 0.35% to 0.4% for memory CD8. Clonotypes shared by all four sorted-subset donors showed higher generation probabilities than non-shared clonotypes.

The CDR3 goes from the cysteine to the phenylalanine over 16 residues. The read is trimmed to its CDR3 DNA, 48 bases read in frame from base 1. The junction shows trimming of 0 bases on V and 9 bases on J, and the gene matches do not reach 10 bases of it. The germline V gene supplies CDR1 SGHRS and CDR2 YFSETQ. The donors were healthy, HIV-negative adults who had no recently reported acute infections or vaccinations. Every donor was a Caucasian adult residing in Nashville, Tennessee, USA. CD4+ T cells were enriched by magnetic negative selection, after which naive cells were positively selected on CD45RA and the negative fraction was taken as the memory subset. Blood was obtained by leukapheresis, after which PBMCs were separated by Ficoll-Histopaque density gradient centrifugation and cryopreserved in liquid nitrogen vapor phase. Analytical flow cytometry was used to check the purity and quantity of each magnetically sorted T cell population. Genomic DNA was isolated from every sorted fraction and measured by UV absorbance on a Nanodrop 2000c.

This receptor was taken from a woman under 40 in good health. The V and J segments used are TRBV5-1 and TRBJ2-5; 11 junctional bases match TRBD2. Sequencing was performed on naive CD4+ T cells sorted from blood. In the paper's terms, the cell subset or site label means: CD45RA+ positively selected. The DNA sequence is TGCGCCAGCAGCTTGGAGTCTAGCGGGAGGACTAAGTCCCAGTACTTC. This sequence encodes CASSLESSGRTKSQYF.